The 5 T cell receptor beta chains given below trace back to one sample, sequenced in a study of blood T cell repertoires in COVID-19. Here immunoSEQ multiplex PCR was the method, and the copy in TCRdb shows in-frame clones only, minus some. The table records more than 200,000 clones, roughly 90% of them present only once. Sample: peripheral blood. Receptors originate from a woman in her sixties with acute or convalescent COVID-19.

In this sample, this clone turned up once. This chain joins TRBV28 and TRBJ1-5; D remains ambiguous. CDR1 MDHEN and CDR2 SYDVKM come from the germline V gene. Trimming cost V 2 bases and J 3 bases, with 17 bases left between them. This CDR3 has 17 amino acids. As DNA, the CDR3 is TGTGCCAGCAGTTTAATTGTTGCCGGAGACTACAATCAGCCCCAGCATTTT. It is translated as CASSLIVAGDYNQPQHF.

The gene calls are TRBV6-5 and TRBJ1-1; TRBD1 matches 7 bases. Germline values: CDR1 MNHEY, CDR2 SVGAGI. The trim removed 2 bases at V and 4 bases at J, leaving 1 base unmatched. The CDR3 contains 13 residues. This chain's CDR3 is CASSYRGRTEAFF. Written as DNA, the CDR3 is TGTGCCAGCAGTTACAGGGGGCGCACTGAAGCTTTCTTT.

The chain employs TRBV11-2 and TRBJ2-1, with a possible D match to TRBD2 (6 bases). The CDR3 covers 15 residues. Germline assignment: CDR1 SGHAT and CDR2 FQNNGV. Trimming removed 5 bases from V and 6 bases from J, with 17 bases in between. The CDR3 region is CASSRDLPRGNEQFF. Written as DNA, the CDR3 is TGTGCCAGCAGCCGGGACCTCCCGCGGGGCAATGAGCAGTTCTTC.

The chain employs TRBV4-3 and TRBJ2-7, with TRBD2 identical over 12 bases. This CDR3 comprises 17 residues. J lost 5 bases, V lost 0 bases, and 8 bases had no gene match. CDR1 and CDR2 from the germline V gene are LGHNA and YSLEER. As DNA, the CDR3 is TGCGCCAGCAGCCAAGACGGAGGGACTAGCGGGCGGGACGAGCAGTACTTC. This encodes CASSQDGGTSGRDEQYF.

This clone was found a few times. CDR3 bases: TGTGCCAGCAGTCCCCGACTAGCGGGATCGGAGACCCAGTACTTC. It yields the protein CASSPRLAGSETQYF. The chain couples TRBV28 to TRBJ2-5, with 11 bases identical to TRBD2. The CDR3 length is 15 residues. Trimming cost V 5 bases and J 5 bases; bases outside gene matches: 7. The germline CDR1 and CDR2 sequences are MDHEN and SYDVKM.